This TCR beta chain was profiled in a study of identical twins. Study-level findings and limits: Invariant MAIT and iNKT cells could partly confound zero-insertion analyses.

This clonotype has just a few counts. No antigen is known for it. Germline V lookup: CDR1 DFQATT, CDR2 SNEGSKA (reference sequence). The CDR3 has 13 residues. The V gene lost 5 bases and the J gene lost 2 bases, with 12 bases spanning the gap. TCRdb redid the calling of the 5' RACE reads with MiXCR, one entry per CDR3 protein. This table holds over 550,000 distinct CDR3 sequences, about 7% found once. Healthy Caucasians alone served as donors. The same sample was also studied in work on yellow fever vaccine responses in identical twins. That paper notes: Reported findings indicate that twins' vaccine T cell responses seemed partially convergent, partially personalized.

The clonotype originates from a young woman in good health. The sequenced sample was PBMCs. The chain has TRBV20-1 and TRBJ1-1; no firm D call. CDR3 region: CSARSRSNTEAFF. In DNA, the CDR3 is TGCAGTGCTCGAAGTAGGTCCAACACTGAAGCTTTCTTT.